What follows is one T cell receptor (beta chain) and its context. This sample stems from a study of blood T cell repertoires in COVID-19. As processed by the authors: Amplified reference gene primers provided the basis for estimating nucleated cell counts. Using immunoSEQ multiplex PCR, the repertoire was profiled, and TCRdb retains in-frame clones only, with some absent. The V and J calls and clone size are taken from that table; D and trimming were inferred from the DNA. The sample includes 120,000 to 150,000 clones, 82% seen only once; the top ten take roughly 3.9%. Germline CDR1 is MNHEY and CDR2 is SVGEGT. The CDR3 extends over 19 amino acids. The V gene end was trimmed by 6 bases and the J gene end by 4 bases; junction bases not matched to a gene: 15.

The V gene is TRBV6-2 or TRBV6-3, the J gene TRBJ1-6, with TRBD1 matching 10 bases. This sequence was found in an elderly woman with acute or convalescent COVID-19. The sequencing input was peripheral blood. The CDR3 region is CASSLTSGTGELYNSPLHF. DNA for the CDR3: TGTGCCAGCAGCTTAACCTCCGGGACAGGGGAATTATATAATTCACCCCTCCACTTT.